This TCR beta chain came from a study of blood T cell repertoires in COVID-19. Study-level information: From T cells, B-cell-depleted T cells, or PBMCs came the material, which was cDNA or gDNA.

The germline gives CDR1 LNHDA, CDR2 SQIVND (reference sequence). Trimming cost V 7 bases and J 1 base; bases outside gene matches: 9. The CDR3 is made up of 15 amino acids. Authors' data handling: Amplification of reference gene primers was used by the study to estimate nucleated cell counts. Measured with immunoSEQ multiplex PCR; TCRdb has only the in-frame clones, and not every one. That table gives V, J and clone size, and the DNA gave D and trimming. This table holds under 25,000 clones, around 70% found once. The sequence was obtained from a human donor in a cohort sampled during active or convalescent COVID-19. The V call is TRBV19, the J call TRBJ1-1, with 7 bases fitting TRBD1. The sample consisted of peripheral blood. The CDR3 sequence: CASIPGNRGNTEAFF. The DNA of the CDR3 is TGTGCCAGTATCCCCGGGAACAGGGGGAACACTGAAGCTTTCTTT.